This entry lists 27 T cell receptor beta chains sequenced from one sample in a study of identical twins. Via MiXCR, TCRdb re-called the 5' RACE reads, giving one row per CDR3 protein. The repertoire holds 690,000 or so distinct CDR3 sequences, with 8.6% as singletons. These records were also assigned to another study, of yellow fever vaccine responses in identical twins.

Sequencing input: PBMCs. All receptors come from a woman aged 18-29 years in good health.

This clonotype was seen many times. The chain uses TRBV7-9 and TRBJ2-1, with D perhaps TRBD1 (5 bases). The CDR3 is 15 amino acids. Germline V gene sequence: CDR1 SEHNR, CDR2 FQNEAQ (reference sequence). V dropped 6 bases and J dropped 0 bases, with 12 bases sitting between them. CDR3 protein: CASSSQVPSYNEQFF. DNA for the CDR3: TGTGCCAGCAGTTCACAGGTACCCTCCTACAATGAGCAGTTCTTC.

This chain joins TRBV10-3 and TRBJ2-7; possible D gene TRBD1, 6 bases. CDR3 length equals 15 residues. CDR1 ENHRY and CDR2 SYGVKD come from the germline V gene. Trimming shortened V by 0 bases and J by 2 bases, and 11 bases separated the two germline ends. In nucleotides, the CDR3 is TGTGCCATCAGTGAGTCGTCAGGGGTTACCTACGAGCAGTACTTC. It translates to CAISESSGVTYEQYF.

The sample holds many counts of this clonotype. This sequence joins TRBV6-1 and TRBJ1-2, with D perhaps TRBD1 (6 bases). There are 13 residues in the CDR3. Deletions cut 5 bases from V and 5 bases from J, with 12 bases between. Germline V gene lookup returns CDR1 MNHNS and CDR2 SASEGT. The CDR3 DNA is TGTGCCAGCAGTACACAGGGCGGGTATGGCTACACCTTC. Encoded protein: CASSTQGGYGYTF.

This clonotype was seen repeatedly, ten times or more. The chain links TRBV12-3 or TRBV12-4 to TRBJ2-2, with 10 bases identical to TRBD1. The CDR3 covers 15 residues. J lost 4 bases, V lost 6 bases, and 5 bases had no gene match. CDR3 sequence: CASSLGQGSTGELFF. CDR3 in DNA: TGTGCCAGCAGCCTGGGACAGGGGTCCACCGGGGAGCTGTTTTTT.

This clonotype was seen more than once but under ten times. The chain recombines TRBV10-3 with TRBJ2-5; TRBD1 agrees at 8 bases. Trimming cost V 3 bases and J 5 bases; bases outside gene matches: 2. The CDR3 has 13 amino acids. The germline V gene has CDR1 ENHRY and CDR2 SYGVKD. This chain's CDR3 is CAISDRGRETQYF. The CDR3 DNA reads as TGTGCCATCAGTGACAGGGGGCGGGAGACCCAGTACTTC.

This clonotype showed up just a few times. As DNA, the CDR3 is TGCGCCAGCAGCGCGACCGGGACAGGCCTCGGTTCACCCCTCCACTTT. Translated, it gives CASSATGTGLGSPLHF. The J gene is TRBJ1-6, the V gene TRBV5-1; 8 bases are a match to TRBD1. Trimming took 4 bases from V and 9 from J; bases not matched to a gene: 12. Germline CDR1 reads SGHRS; CDR2 reads YFSETQ. CDR3 length: 16 residues.

This chain joins TRBV6-6 and TRBJ2-7; 10 bases map to TRBD2. The CDR3 loop spans 13 amino acids. CDR1 and CDR2 (germline): MNHNY, SVGAGI (reference sequence). With V trimmed by 6 bases and J by 4 bases, 3 bases remained unmatched. The CDR3 DNA reads as TGTGCCAGCAGAACTAGCGGGGAGTACGAGCAGTACTTC. Translated, it gives CASRTSGEYEQYF.

This clonotype came up a few times. This chain uses TRBV27 with TRBJ1-1; no reliable D call. Germline V lookup: CDR1 MNHEY, CDR2 SMNVEV (reference sequence). V shed 10 bases and J shed 0 bases, with 15 bases lying between them. The CDR3 has 14 amino acids. In DNA form, the CDR3 reads TGTGCCACCCAGAACTTGGCTATGAACACTGAAGCTTTCTTT. It specifies CATQNLAMNTEAFF.

This clonotype was seen many times. The chain is built from TRBV20-1 and TRBJ2-2; TRBD1 agrees at 7 bases. The CDR3 has 14 amino acids. Unmatched junction bases numbered 1, after V lost 3 bases and J lost 0 bases. Germline CDR1 and CDR2: DFQATT and SNEGSKA (reference sequence). CDR3 in amino acids: CSARGTANTGELFF. CDR3 bases: TGCAGTGCTAGGGGGACAGCGAACACCGGGGAGCTGTTTTTT.

This clonotype was picked up many times. The chain combines TRBV12-3 or TRBV12-4 with TRBJ2-3, with 8 positions matching TRBD1. The CDR3 has 15 residues. V gave up 7 bases and J gave up 8 bases; unmatched junction bases: 14. The CDR3 sequence is CASTSGGQVGPTQYF. The CDR3 DNA reads as TGTGCCAGCACCTCAGGGGGACAGGTGGGGCCTACGCAGTATTTT.

This clonotype was observed at least ten times. This chain joins TRBV5-1 and TRBJ2-3; D is ambiguous. Trimming stripped 1 base from V and 2 bases from J, with 11 bases between. The CDR3 totals 15 residues. Germline V gives CDR1 SGHRS, CDR2 YFSETQ. CDR3 nucleotide sequence: TGCGCCAGCAGCTTGAGTCTGTTCCCCACAGATACGCAGTATTTT. Translating gives CASSLSLFPTDTQYF.

This clonotype has a count of ten or more. The chain couples TRBV14 to TRBJ2-1, with 9 bases lining up with TRBD2. Losses at the gene ends were 1 base for V and 4 bases for J; bases not matched to a gene: 5. The CDR3 spans 16 residues. Germline-derived CDR1 and CDR2 are SGHDN and FVKESK. CDR3 nucleotides: TGTGCCAGCAGCCAAGGTAGCGGGAGAATTTACAATGAGCAGTTCTTC. This codes for CASSQGSGRIYNEQFF.

This clonotype was picked up a small number of times. The rearrangement joins TRBV6-1 to TRBJ2-7; 9 positions match TRBD1. The J segment lost 2 bases and the V segment lost 7 bases, leaving 12 bases of the junction unmatched. Germline lookup yields CDR1 MNHNS and CDR2 SASEGT. This CDR3 has 16 amino acids. The CDR3 spells CASTPFSGQGTYEQYF. CDR3 nucleotides: TGTGCCAGCACCCCCTTCTCGGGACAGGGAACCTACGAGCAGTACTTC.

In its sample, this clonotype was seen many times. This rearrangement joins TRBV18 to TRBJ2-7; a weak D match, TRBD2 (7 bases). V was shortened by 3 bases and J by 7 bases, with 16 bases between the two germline ends. Germline CDR1 KGHSH, CDR2 LQKENI. The CDR3 covers 14 residues. CDR3 protein: CASSPPAGAGEQYF. Written as DNA, the CDR3 is TGTGCCAGCTCACCTCCGGCGGGGGCCGGGGAGCAGTACTTC.

The sample holds many counts of this clonotype. The genes are TRBV4-3 and TRBJ2-3; possible D gene TRBD2, 6 bases. This CDR3 spans 18 amino acids. Germline CDR1 and CDR2: LGHNA and YSLEER. V was shortened by 2 bases and J by 0 bases, with 18 bases between the two germline ends. The CDR3 here is CASSQKTGAAGSTDTQYF. The DNA for the CDR3 is TGCGCCAGCAGCCAAAAGACGGGAGCGGCAGGAAGCACAGATACGCAGTATTTT.

V is TRBV29-1 and J is TRBJ1-1, with no clear D. Trimming took off 5 bases at V and 0 bases at J, with 7 bases between the two ends. The CDR3 contains 12 residues. Germline V gives CDR1 SQVTM, CDR2 ANQGSEA. The CDR3 region has the DNA TGCAGCGTTTCCTACCTGAACACTGAAGCTTTCTTT. Translated, it gives CSVSYLNTEAFF.

J is TRBJ1-6 and V is TRBV6-5; TRBD1 is a possible D gene (5 bases). Trimming left V 4 bases short and J 7 bases short, with 11 bases between. The length of the CDR3 is 14 residues. Germline CDR1 MNHEY, CDR2 SVGAGI. The CDR3 loop reads CASSSPGRNSPLHF. DNA for the CDR3: TGTGCCAGCAGTTCCCCGGGACGGAATTCACCCCTCCACTTT.

This clonotype was seen repeatedly, ten times or more. The J gene is TRBJ2-3, the V gene TRBV4-2; 8 nucleotides agree with TRBD2. Trimming took 1 base from V and 4 from J; bases not matched to a gene: 7. Per the germline V gene, CDR1 is LGHNA and CDR2 is YNFKEQ. This CDR3 region has 16 residues. The chain's CDR3 is CASSQAPGGAADTQYF. The CDR3 bases are TGTGCCAGCAGCCAAGCCCCCGGGGGGGCCGCAGATACGCAGTATTTT.

In this sample, this clonotype turned up many times. V is TRBV29-1 and J is TRBJ2-1; TRBD1 matches at 8 bases. Germline values: CDR1 SQVTM, CDR2 ANQGSEA. Germline trimming cut 0 bases from V and 7 bases from J; bases unmatched to any gene: 8. CDR3 length: 15 amino acids. The CDR3 is CSVEDRSRGRNEQFF. For the CDR3, the DNA is TGCAGCGTTGAAGATCGGTCCAGGGGGCGAAATGAGCAGTTCTTC.

This clonotype was observed a few times. This sequence joins TRBV20-1 and TRBJ2-3; TRBD1 aligns across 7 bases. Germline V gives CDR1 DFQATT, CDR2 SNEGSKA (reference sequence). V shed 1 base and J 2 bases; nucleotides not matched to a gene: 6. This CDR3 has 15 residues. The CDR3 nucleotides read TGCAGTGCTAGAGCGATGACAGGGACCACAGATACGCAGTATTTT. Amino acids: CSARAMTGTTDTQYF.

This clonotype was seen many times. This rearrangement joins TRBV3-1 to TRBJ2-3; 9 nucleotides match TRBD1. Germline values: CDR1 LGHDT, CDR2 YNNKEL (reference sequence). The CDR3 spans 14 residues. V dropped 8 bases and J dropped 1; count of bases not matched to a gene: 4. CDR3 residues: CASGQGKGTDTQYF. The DNA for the CDR3 is TGTGCCAGCGGACAGGGGAAGGGCACAGATACGCAGTATTTT.

At least ten counts were recorded for this clonotype. V gene TRBV7-9 combines with J gene TRBJ2-2; 10 nucleotides line up with TRBD2. The CDR3 spans 14 residues. Germline V gives CDR1 SEHNR, CDR2 FQNEAQ (reference sequence). J gave up 4 bases and V 8 bases, and 4 bases lay outside the gene matches. This CDR3 reads CASLAGDGTGELFF. The CDR3 region has the DNA TGTGCCAGCCTAGCGGGAGATGGCACCGGGGAGCTGTTTTTT. The whole variable domain, remainder taken from reference TRBV7-9 and TRBJ2-2, is DTGVSQNPRHKITKRGQNVTFRCDPISEHNRLYWYRQTLGQGPEFLTYFQNEAQLEKSRLLSDRFSAERPKGSFSTLEIQRTEQGDSAMYLCASLAGDGTGELFFGEGSRLTVL.

This clonotype was seen a handful of times. The V gene is TRBV5-6, the J gene TRBJ2-6; TRBD2 might be the D (7 bases). The CDR3 totals 17 residues. V was cut by 0 bases and J by 4 bases, with 14 bases left in between. CDR1 is SGHDT, CDR2 YYEEEE, per germline. In nucleotides, the CDR3 is TGTGCCAGCAGCTTGGGTGCGGGGGCGCAAGGGGCCAACGTCCTGACTTTC. Translated, it gives CASSLGAGAQGANVLTF. Full variable domain (rest looked up from reference TRBV5-6 and TRBJ2-6): DAGVTQSPTHLIKTRGQQVTLRCSPKSGHDTVSWYQQALGQGPQFIFQYYEEEERQRGNFPDRFSGHQFPNYSSELNVNALLLGDSALYLCASSLGAGAQGANVLTFGAGSRLTVL.

This clonotype was seen a handful of times. The rearrangement uses TRBV6-2 or TRBV6-3 and TRBJ2-7, with 7 nucleotides matching TRBD2. The germline gives CDR1 MNHEY, CDR2 SVGEGT. The CDR3 runs 14 residues. V was clipped by 7 bases and J by 0 bases; unmatched bases: 6. DNA for the CDR3: TGTGCCAGCAACCCGAGCGGGGCCTCCTACGAGCAGTACTTC. Protein: CASNPSGASYEQYF.

This rearrangement joins TRBV2 to TRBJ2-1; 11 bases map to TRBD2. Per germline, CDR1 SNHLY and CDR2 FYNNEI. V was pared by 9 bases and J by 5 bases, with 3 bases of the junction left unmatched. The CDR3 totals 13 residues. The CDR3 is CARTSGVNNEQFF. CDR3 DNA sequence: TGTGCCAGGACTAGCGGGGTAAACAATGAGCAGTTCTTC.

The chain uses TRBV20-1 and TRBJ2-5; a possible D gene is TRBD2 (7 bases). Germline CDR1 and CDR2: DFQATT and SNEGSKA (reference sequence). The CDR3 loop spans 14 amino acids. V was clipped by 8 bases and J by 3 bases, with 19 bases between them. The CDR3 bases are TGCAGTACCGGAGGGGGGGCAGCCGAAGAGACCCAGTACTTC. Translation: CSTGGGAAEETQYF.

The J gene is TRBJ1-2, the V gene TRBV29-1; D uncertain. This CDR3 contains 13 residues. Germline V gene lookup returns CDR1 SQVTM and CDR2 ANQGSEA. Deletions cut 0 bases from V and 0 bases from J, with 5 bases between. CDR3 sequence reads: CSVEEGPNYGYTF. The CDR3, as DNA: TGCAGCGTTGAAGAAGGGCCTAACTATGGCTACACCTTC. The whole variable domain, filled in from reference TRBV29-1 and TRBJ1-2, reads SAVISQKPSRDICQRGTSLTIQCQVDSQVTMMFWYRQQPGQSLTLIATANQGSEATYESGFVIDKFPISRPNLTFSTLTVSNMSPEDSSIYLCSVEEGPNYGYTFGSGTRLTVV.